The 8 T cell receptor beta chains given below trace back to one sample, sequenced in a study of cytomegalovirus exposure and HLA in healthy donors. Vbeta (60) and Jbeta (13) primers were used in the PCR. Method: immunoSEQ multiplex PCR; TCRdb's copy keeps in-frame clones and lacks some. The sample shows about 110,000 clones, 81% of them seen only once. The sequenced material came from PBMCs. These receptors all come from a man under 40 in good health and CMV-seronegative.

The genes are TRBV19 and TRBJ1-2; D may be TRBD1 (5 bases). Trimming shortened V by 4 bases and J by 4 bases, and 13 bases separated the two germline ends. There are 14 residues in the CDR3. CDR1 and CDR2 from the germline V gene are LNHDA and SQIVND (reference sequence). CDR3 region: CASSTGTSGYGYTF. The CDR3 region has the DNA TGTGCCAGTAGTACCGGGACTTCCGGCTATGGCTACACCTTC.

The V and J genes are TRBV25-1 and TRBJ2-2; unclear D gene. V was trimmed by 7 bases and J by 4 bases, leaving 10 bases between them. CDR1 is MGHDK, CDR2 SYGVNS, per germline. The CDR3 length is 13 residues. The CDR3: CASNEAGTGELFF. The CDR3 region has the DNA TGTGCCAGCAACGAGGCTGGCACCGGGGAGCTGTTTTTT.

The V and J genes are TRBV28 and TRBJ2-7; D is unresolved. V lost 7 bases to trimming and J lost 2 bases, with 6 bases between them. The CDR3 is 11 residues long. Germline CDR1 MDHEN, CDR2 SYDVKM. CDR3 coding DNA: TGTGCCAGCACCTCCCCCTACGAGCAGTACTTC. Its protein is CASTSPYEQYF.

The table lists this clone with a count of one. This chain joins TRBV5-6 and TRBJ2-7; D unresolved. CDR1 is SGHDT and CDR2 is YYEEEE in the germline V gene. With 1 base removed from V and 3 bases from J, the gap between germline ends came to 8 bases. The CDR3 totals 13 residues. The CDR3 reads CASSLLPSYEQYF. The DNA of the CDR3 is TGTGCCAGCAGCTTGCTCCCGAGCTACGAGCAGTACTTC.

V gene TRBV11-2 combines with J gene TRBJ1-3; 7 bases match TRBD1. The germline V gene encodes CDR1 SGHAT and CDR2 FQNNGV. The CDR3 is 17 amino acids. V shed 5 bases and J 1 base; nucleotides not matched to a gene: 11. The chain's CDR3 is CASSMLTGKRSGNTIYF. CDR3 bases: TGTGCCAGCAGCATGCTGACAGGGAAGAGGTCTGGAAACACCATATATTTT.

There are a few counts of this clone. The CDR3 DNA is TGTGCCATCAGTGGACAGGGGATAGGTCTGGGCTACACCTTC. It codes for CAISGQGIGLGYTF. The chain is built from TRBV10-3 and TRBJ1-2; TRBD1 matches at 8 bases. The ends lost 4 bases at V and 8 bases at J; junction bases unmatched: 9. This CDR3 is built from 14 residues. Germline assignment: CDR1 ENHRY and CDR2 SYGVKD.

This clone was observed a few times. The chain joins TRBV2 to TRBJ1-6; D is uncertain. Trimming cost V 4 bases and J 16 bases, with 8 bases left between them. Germline V CDR1 and CDR2: SNHLY, FYNNEI. This CDR3 region has 10 residues. The CDR3 reads CASSGRELHF. The CDR3 coding sequence is TGTGCCAGCAGTGGACGGGAGCTCCACTTT.

Remarks on this clone: One end of the junction does not line up with germline, which may come from a read error. The chain combines TRBV5-8 with TRBJ2-7; D is possibly TRBD1 (6 bases). The CDR3 totals 11 residues. Germline-derived CDR1 and CDR2 are SGHTS and YDEGEE. CDR3 in DNA: TGTGCCAGCAGCTTCCGGGACATTGACTGGTTC. Encoded protein: CASSFRDIDWF.